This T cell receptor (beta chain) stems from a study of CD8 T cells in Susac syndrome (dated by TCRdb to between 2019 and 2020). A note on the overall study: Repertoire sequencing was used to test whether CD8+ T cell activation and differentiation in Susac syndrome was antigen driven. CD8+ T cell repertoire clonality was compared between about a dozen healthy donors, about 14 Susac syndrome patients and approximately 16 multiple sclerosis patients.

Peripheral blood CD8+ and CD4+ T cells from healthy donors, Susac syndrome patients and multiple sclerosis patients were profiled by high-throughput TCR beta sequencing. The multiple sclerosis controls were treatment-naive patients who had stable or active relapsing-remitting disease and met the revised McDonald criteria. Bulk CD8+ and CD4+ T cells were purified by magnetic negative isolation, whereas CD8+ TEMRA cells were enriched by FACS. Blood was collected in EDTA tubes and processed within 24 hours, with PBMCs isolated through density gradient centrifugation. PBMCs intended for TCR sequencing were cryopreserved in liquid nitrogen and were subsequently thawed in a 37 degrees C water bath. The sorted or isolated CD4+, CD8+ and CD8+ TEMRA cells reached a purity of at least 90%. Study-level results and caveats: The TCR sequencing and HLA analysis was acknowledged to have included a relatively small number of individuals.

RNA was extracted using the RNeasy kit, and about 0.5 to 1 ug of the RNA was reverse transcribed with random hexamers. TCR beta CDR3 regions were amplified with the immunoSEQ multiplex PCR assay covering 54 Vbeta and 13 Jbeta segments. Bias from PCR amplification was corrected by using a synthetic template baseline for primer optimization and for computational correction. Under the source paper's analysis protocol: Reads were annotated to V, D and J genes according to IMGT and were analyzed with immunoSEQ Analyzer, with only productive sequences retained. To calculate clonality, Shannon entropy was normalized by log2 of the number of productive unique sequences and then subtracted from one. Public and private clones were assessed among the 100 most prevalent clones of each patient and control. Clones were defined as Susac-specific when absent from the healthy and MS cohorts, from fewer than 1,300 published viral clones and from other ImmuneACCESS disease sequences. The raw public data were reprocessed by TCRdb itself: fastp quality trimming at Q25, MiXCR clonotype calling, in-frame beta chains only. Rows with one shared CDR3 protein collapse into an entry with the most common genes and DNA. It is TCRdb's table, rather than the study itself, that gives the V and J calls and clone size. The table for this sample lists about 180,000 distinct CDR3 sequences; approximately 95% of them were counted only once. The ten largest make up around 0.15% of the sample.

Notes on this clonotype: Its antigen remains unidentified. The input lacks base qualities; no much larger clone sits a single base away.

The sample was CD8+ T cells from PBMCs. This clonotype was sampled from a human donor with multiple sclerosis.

The sequence in DNA is TGTGCCACCAGTGCGGGGGGTTGGGACAATGAGCAGTTCTTC. It translates to CATSAGGWDNEQFF. The sequence links TRBV24-1 to TRBJ2-1, and TRBD2 matches 7 of the central bases. Clipping removes 5 bases from V and 5 bases from J, with 5 as the unmatched junction base count. Including the terminal cysteine and phenylalanine, the CDR3 comprises 14 residues. Just CDR3 DNA is preserved here, 42 bases in frame from base 1. Reading the germline V gene gives CDR1 KGHDR and CDR2 SFDVKD.